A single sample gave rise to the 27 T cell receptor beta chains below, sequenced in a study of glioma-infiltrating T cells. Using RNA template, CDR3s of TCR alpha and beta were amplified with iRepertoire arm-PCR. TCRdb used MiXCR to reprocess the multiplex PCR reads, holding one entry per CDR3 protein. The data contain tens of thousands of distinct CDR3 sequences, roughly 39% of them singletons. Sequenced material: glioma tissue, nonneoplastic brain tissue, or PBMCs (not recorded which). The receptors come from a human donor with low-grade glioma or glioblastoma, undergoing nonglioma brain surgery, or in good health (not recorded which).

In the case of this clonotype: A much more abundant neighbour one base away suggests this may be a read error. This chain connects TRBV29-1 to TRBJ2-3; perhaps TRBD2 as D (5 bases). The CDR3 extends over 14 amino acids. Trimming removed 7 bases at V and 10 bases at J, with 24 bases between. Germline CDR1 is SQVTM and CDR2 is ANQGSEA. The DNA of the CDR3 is TGCAGCGCCCCGCTAGCTGAGGGTTTGGATCCGCAGTATTTT. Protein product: CSAPLAEGLDPQYF.

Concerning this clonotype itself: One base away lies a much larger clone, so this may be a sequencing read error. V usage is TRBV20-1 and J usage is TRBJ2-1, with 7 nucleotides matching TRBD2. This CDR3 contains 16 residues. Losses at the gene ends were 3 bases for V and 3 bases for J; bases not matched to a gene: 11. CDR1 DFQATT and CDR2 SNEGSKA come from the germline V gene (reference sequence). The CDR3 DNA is TGCAGTGCTAGGCCCGAGAGGGCGGGAGTCTACAATGAGCAGTTCTTC. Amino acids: CSARPERAGVYNEQFF.

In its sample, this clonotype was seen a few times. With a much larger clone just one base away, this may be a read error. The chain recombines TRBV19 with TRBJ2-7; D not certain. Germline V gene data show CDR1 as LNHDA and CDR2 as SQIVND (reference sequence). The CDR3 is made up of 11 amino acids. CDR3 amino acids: CSSLYPYEQYF. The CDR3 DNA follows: TGTTCCAGTTTGTACCCCTACGAGCAGTACTTC.

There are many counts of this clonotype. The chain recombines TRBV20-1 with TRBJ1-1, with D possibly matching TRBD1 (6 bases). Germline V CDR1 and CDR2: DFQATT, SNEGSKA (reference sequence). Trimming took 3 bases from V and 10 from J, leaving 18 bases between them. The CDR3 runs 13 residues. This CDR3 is CSASRDIFVGAFF. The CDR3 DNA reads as TGCAGTGCTAGCCGGGACATTTTCGTAGGAGCTTTCTTT.

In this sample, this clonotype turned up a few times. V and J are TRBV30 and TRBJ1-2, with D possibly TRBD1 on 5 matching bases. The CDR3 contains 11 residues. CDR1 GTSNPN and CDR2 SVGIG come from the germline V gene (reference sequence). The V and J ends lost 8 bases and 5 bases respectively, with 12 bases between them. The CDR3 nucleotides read TGTGCCGGGCAGGGAAGTTATGGCTACACCTTC. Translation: CAGQGSYGYTF.

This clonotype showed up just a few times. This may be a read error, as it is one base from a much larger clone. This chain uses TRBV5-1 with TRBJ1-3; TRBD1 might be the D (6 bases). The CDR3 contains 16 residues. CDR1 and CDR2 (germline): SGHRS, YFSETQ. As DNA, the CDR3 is TGCGCCAGCAGCTCCCTCGGGGGCGGCTCTGGATACACCATATATTTT. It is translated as CASSSLGGGSGYTIYF.

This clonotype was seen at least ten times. The CDR3 region is CASSPRLALNEQFF. For the CDR3, the DNA is TGTGCCAGCTCACCACGACTAGCGCTCAATGAGCAGTTCTTC. V is TRBV18 and J is TRBJ2-1, with 8 bases that match TRBD2. CDR3 size: 14 residues. Looked up from germline, CDR1 is KGHSH and CDR2 is LQKENI. The J segment lost 6 bases and the V segment lost 1 base, leaving 2 bases of the junction unmatched.

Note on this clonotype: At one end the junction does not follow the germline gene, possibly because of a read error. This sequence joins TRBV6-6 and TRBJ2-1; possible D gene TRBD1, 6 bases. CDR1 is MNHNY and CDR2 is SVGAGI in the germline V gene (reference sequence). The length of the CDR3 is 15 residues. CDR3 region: CASSQDASRDNKQFF. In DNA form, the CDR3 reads TGTGCCAGCAGTCAGGACGCCTCGAGGGACAATAAGCAGTTCTTC.

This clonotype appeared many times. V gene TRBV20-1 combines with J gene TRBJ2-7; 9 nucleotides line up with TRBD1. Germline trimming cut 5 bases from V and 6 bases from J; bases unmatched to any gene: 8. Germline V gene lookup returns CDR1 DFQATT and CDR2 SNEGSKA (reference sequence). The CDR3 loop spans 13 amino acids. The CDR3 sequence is CSAWDRVLGEQYF. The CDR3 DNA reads TGCAGTGCTTGGGACAGGGTGTTGGGCGAGCAGTACTTC.

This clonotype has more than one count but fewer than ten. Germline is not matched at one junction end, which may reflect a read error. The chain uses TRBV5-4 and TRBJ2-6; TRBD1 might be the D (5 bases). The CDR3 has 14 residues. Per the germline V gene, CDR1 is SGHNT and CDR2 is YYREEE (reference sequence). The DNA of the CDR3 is TGTGCCAGCACCCGGTCTTCTGGGGCCGACGTCCTGACTTTC. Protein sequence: CASTRSSGADVLTF.

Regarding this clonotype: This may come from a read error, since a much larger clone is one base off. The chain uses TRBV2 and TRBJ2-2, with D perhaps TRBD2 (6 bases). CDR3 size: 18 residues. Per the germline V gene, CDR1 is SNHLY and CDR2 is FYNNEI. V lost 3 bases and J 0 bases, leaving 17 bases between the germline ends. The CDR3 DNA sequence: TGTGCCAGCAGTGATCCCCCAGCGGGTGAGGCGAACACCGGGGAGCTGTTTTTT. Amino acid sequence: CASSDPPAGEANTGELFF.

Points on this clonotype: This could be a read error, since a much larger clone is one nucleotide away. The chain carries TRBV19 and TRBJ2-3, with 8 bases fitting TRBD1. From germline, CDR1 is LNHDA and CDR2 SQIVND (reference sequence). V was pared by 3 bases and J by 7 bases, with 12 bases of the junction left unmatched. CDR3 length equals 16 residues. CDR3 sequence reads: CASSIPGRGRFYTQYF. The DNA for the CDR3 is TGTGCCAGTAGTATTCCCGGCAGGGGGCGTTTCTATACGCAGTATTTT.

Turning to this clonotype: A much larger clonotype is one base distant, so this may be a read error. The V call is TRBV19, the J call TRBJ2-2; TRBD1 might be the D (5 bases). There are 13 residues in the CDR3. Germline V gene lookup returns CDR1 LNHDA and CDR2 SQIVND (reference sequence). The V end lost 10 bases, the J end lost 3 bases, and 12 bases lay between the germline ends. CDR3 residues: CATRGRDTGELFF. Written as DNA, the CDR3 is TGTGCCACTAGGGGCAGGGACACCGGGGAGCTGTTTTTT.

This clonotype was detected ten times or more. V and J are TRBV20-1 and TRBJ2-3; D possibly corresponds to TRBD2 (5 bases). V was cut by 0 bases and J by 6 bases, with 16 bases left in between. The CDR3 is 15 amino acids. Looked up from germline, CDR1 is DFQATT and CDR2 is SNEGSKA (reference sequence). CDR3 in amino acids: CSARDRSGFGDTQYF. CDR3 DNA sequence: TGCAGTGCTAGAGATAGGAGCGGATTCGGGGATACGCAGTATTTT.

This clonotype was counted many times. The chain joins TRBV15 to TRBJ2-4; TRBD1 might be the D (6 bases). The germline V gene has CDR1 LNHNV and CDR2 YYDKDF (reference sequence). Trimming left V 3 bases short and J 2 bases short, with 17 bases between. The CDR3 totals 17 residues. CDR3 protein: CATSSLYRVSTKNIQYF. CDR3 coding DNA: TGTGCCACCAGCAGCCTCTACAGGGTTTCGACCAAAAACATTCAGTACTTC.

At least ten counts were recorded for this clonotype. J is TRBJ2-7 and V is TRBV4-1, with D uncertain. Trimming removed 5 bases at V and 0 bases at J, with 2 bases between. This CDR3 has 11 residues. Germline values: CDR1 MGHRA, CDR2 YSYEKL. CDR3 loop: CASSSSYEQYF. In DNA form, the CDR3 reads TGCGCCAGCAGCTCCTCCTACGAGCAGTACTTC.

Written as DNA, the CDR3 is TGTGCCAGCAGCCAAGATCGAGGACAGATAAGAGAGACCCAGTTCTTC. Residues: CASSQDRGQIRETQFF. The rearrangement links TRBV4-2 to TRBJ2-1; possible D gene TRBD1, 6 bases. The CDR3 totals 16 residues. Trimming took off 0 bases at V and 13 bases at J, with 22 bases between the two ends. Germline V gene lookup returns CDR1 LGHNA and CDR2 YNFKEQ.

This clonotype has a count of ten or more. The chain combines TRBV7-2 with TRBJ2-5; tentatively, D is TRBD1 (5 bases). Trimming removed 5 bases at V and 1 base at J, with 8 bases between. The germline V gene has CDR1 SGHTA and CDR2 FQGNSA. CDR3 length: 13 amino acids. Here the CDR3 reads CASSPRVQETQYF. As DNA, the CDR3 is TGTGCCAGCAGCCCCAGGGTCCAAGAGACCCAGTACTTC.

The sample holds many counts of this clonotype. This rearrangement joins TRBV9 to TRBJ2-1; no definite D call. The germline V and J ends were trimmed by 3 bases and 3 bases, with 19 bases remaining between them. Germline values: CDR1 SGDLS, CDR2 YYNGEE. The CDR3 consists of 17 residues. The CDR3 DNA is TGTGCCAGCAGCGCAACTTTGGACGGCCGATTCTACAATGAGCAGTTCTTC. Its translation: CASSATLDGRFYNEQFF.

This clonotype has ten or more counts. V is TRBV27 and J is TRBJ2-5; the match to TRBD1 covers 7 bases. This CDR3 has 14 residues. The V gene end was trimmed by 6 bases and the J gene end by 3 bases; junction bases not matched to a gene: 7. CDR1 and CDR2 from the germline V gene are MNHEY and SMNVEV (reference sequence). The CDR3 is CASRPPGTEETQYF. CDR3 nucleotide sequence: TGTGCCAGCAGGCCACCCGGGACAGAAGAGACCCAGTACTTC.

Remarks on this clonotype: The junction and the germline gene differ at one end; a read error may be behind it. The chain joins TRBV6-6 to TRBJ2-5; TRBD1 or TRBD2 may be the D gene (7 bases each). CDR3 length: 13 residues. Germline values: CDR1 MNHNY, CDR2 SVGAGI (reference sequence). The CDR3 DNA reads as TGTGCCGGCAGTTACGGGGGGACAGATACGCAGTACTTC. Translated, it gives CAGSYGGTDTQYF.

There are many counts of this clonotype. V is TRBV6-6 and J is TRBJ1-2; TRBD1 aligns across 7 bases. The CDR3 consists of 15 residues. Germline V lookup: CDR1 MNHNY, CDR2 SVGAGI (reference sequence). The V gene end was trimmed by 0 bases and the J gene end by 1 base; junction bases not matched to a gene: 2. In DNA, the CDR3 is TGTGCCAGCAGTTACTCTGGGACAGTTAACTATGGCTACACCTTC. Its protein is CASSYSGTVNYGYTF.

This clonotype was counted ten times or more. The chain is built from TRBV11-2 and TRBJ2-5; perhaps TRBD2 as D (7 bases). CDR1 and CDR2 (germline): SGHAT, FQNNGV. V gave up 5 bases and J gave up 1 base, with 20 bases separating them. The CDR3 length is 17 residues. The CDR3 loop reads CASSRGGGGFIQETQYF. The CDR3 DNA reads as TGTGCCAGCAGCAGGGGAGGGGGGGGGTTTATCCAAGAGACCCAGTACTTC.

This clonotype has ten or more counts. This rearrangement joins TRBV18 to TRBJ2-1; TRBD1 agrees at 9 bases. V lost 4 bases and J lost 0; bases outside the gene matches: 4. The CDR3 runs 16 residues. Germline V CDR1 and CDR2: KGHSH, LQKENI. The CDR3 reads CASSRDRASSYNEQFF. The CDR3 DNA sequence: TGTGCCAGCTCACGGGACAGGGCTAGCTCCTACAATGAGCAGTTCTTC.

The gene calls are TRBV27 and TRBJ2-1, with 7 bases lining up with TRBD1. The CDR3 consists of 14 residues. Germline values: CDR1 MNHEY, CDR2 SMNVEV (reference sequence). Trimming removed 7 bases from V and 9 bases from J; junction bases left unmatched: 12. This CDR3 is CASKGQSNTGEQFF. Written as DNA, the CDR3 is TGTGCCAGCAAGGGACAGTCGAACACCGGTGAGCAGTTCTTC.

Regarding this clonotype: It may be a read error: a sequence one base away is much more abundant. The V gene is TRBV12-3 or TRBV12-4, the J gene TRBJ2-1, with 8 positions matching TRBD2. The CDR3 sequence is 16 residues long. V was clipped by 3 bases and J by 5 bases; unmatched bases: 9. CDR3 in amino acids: CASSFPRGGGHNEQFF. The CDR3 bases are TGTGCCAGCAGTTTCCCACGGGGGGGCGGACACAATGAGCAGTTCTTC.

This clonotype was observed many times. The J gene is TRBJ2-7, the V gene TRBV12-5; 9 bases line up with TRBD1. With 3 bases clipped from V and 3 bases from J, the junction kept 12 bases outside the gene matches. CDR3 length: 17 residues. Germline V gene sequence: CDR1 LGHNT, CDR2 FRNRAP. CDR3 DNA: TGTGCTAGTGGTTTCGCCCTCGCAGGACAGGGGAACTACGAGCAGTACTTC. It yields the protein CASGFALAGQGNYEQYF.